This record concerns one T cell receptor beta chain sequence. The sample belongs to a study of blood T cell repertoires in COVID-19. TCRdb's table, derived via immunoSEQ multiplex PCR, lists solely in-frame clones and lacks some. There are roughly 140,000 clones in the sample; approximately 80% occur only once, and 5.5% to 8% lies in the top ten. Sample: peripheral blood. This TCR derives from a woman in her forties or fifties in a cohort sampled during active or convalescent COVID-19.

DNA for the CDR3: TGTGCCTGGAGTTCCACAGGGGTCCCTGGGGCCAACGTCCTGACTTTC. Amino acid sequence: CAWSSTGVPGANVLTF. This chain joins TRBV30 and TRBJ2-6; 7 bases are a match to TRBD1. There are 16 residues in the CDR3. J was trimmed by 2 bases and V by 2 bases; bases with no gene match: 6. Germline V CDR1 and CDR2: GTSNPN, SVGIG (reference sequence).